Sequencing of this TCR beta chain was carried out in a study of blood T cell dynamics during melanoma immunotherapy. As for the study in general: Patients with metastatic melanoma got pembrolizumab or nivolumab-ipilimumab as first-line care.

All DNA from each sorted CD8+ subset was loaded. Sequencing was performed with immunoSEQ multiplex PCR; in TCRdb, only in-frame clones are kept and a portion is missing. The table includes about 1,900 clones, 94% detected once. General study results and limits: Cell-free DNA CDR3 sequences most resembled the immune-effector CD8+ subset, which was also most clonal.

Concerning this clone itself: Its specificity is not known.

The time point here: week 3, after first cycle of checkpoint inhibitor. Trimming left V 2 bases short and J 4 bases short, with 10 bases between. Germline CDR1 and CDR2: MDHEN and SYDVKM. The CDR3 is made up of 14 amino acids. The sequence came from a human donor with melanoma. The material sequenced was effector memory CD8+ T cells from blood, taken from a patient treated with checkpoint blockade. The rearrangement uses TRBV28 and TRBJ2-3, with D perhaps TRBD1 or TRBD2 (6 bases each). The CDR3 DNA follows: TGTGCCAGCAGTTTAGGGGGGCGGCCAGATACGCAGTATTTT. It yields the protein CASSLGGRPDTQYF.